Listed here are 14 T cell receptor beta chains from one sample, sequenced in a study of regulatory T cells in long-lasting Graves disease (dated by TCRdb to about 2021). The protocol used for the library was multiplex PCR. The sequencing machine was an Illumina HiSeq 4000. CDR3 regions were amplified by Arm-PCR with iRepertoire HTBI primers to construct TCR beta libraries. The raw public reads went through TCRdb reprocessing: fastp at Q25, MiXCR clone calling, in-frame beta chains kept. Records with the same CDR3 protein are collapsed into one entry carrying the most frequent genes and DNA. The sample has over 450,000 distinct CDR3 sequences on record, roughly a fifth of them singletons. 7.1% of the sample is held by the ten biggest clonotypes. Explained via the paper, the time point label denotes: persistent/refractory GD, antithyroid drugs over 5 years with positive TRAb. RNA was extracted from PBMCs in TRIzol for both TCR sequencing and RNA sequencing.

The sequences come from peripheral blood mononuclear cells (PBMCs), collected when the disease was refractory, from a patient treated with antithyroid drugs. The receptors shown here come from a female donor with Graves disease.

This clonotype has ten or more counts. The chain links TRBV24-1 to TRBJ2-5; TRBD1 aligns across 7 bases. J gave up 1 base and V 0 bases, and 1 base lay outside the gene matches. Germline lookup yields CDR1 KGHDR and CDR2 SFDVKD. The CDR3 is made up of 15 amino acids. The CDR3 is CATSDLRDSQETQYF. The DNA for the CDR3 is TGTGCCACCAGTGATTTGCGGGACAGCCAAGAGACCCAGTACTTC.

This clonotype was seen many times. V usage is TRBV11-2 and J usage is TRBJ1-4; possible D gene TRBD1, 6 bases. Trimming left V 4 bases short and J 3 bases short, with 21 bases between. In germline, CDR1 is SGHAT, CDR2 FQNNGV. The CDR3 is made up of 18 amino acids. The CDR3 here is CASSYRAAAGWANEKLFF. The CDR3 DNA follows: TGTGCCAGCAGCTACAGGGCCGCGGCCGGGTGGGCTAATGAAAAACTGTTTTTT.

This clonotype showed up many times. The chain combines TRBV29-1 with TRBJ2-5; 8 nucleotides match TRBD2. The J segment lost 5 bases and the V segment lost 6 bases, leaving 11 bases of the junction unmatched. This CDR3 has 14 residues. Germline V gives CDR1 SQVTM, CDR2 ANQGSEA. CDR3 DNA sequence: TGCAGCGTCGGGACGGCGGGGGGTTGGGAGACCCAGTACTTC. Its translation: CSVGTAGGWETQYF.

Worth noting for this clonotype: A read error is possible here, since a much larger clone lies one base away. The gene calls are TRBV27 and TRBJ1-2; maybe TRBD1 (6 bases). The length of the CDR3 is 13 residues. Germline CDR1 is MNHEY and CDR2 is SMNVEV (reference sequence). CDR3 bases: TGTGTCAGCGGGTTGGACAGCCAATATGGCTACACCTTC. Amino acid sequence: CVSGLDSQYGYTF.

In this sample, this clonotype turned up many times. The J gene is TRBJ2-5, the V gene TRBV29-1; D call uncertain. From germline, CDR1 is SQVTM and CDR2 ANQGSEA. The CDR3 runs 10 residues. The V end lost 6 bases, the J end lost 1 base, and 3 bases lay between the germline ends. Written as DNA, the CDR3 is TGCAGCGTGGCCCAAGAGACCCAGTACTTC. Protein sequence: CSVAQETQYF.

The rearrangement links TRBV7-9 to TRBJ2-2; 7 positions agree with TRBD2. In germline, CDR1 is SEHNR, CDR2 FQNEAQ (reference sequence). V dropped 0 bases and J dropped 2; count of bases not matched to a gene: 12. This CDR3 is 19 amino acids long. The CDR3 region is CASSLAQGSGPQNTGELFF. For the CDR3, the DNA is TGTGCCAGCAGCTTAGCGCAAGGTAGCGGGCCACAAAACACCGGGGAGCTGTTTTTT.

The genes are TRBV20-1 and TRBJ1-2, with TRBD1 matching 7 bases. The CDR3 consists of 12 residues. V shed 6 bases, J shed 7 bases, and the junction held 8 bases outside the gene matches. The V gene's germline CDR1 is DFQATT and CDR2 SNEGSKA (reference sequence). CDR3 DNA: TGCAGTGCAGTGGACAGGATCGGTGGCTACACCTTC. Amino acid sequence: CSAVDRIGGYTF.

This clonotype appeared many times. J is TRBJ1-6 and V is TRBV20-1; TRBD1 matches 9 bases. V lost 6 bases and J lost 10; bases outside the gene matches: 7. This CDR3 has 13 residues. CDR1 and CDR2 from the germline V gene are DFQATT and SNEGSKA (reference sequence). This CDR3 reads CSALGQGYSPLHF. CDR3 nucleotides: TGCAGTGCCCTGGGACAGGGATACTCACCCCTCCACTTT.

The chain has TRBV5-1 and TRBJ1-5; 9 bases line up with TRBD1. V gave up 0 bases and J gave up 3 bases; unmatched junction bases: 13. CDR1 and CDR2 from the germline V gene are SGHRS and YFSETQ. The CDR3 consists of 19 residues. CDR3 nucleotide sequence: TGCGCCAGCAGCTTGGCCATCAAAGCGGGACAGGGCGTCAATCAGCCCCAGCATTTT. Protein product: CASSLAIKAGQGVNQPQHF.

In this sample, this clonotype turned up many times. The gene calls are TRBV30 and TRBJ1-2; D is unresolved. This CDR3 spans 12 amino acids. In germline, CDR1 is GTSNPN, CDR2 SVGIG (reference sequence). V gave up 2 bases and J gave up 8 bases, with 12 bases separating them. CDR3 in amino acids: CAWSTPGGGYTF. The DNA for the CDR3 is TGTGCCTGGAGTACGCCGGGAGGAGGCTACACCTTC.

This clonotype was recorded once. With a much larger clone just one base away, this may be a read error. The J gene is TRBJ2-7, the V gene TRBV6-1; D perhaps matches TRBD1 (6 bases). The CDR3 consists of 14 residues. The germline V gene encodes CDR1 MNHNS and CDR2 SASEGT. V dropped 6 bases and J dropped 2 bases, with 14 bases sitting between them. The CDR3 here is CASRKGQSTYEQYF. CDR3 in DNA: TGTGCCAGCAGAAAGGGACAAAGCACCTACGAGCAGTACTTC.

The CDR3 coding sequence is TGTGCCAGCAGCTTTTTTGGGGCGGATGGCTACACCTTC. This translates into CASSFFGADGYTF. The chain uses TRBV7-9 and TRBJ1-2, with D possibly TRBD1 on 5 matching bases. Deletions cut 3 bases from V and 6 bases from J, with 11 bases between. The CDR3 loop spans 13 amino acids. CDR1 is SEHNR, CDR2 FQNEAQ, per germline (reference sequence).

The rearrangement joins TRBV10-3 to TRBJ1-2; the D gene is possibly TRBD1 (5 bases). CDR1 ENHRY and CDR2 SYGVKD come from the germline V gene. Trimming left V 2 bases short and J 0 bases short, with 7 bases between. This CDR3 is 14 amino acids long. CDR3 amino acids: CAISEGHPNYGYTF. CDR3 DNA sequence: TGTGCCATCAGTGAGGGACACCCTAACTATGGCTACACCTTC.

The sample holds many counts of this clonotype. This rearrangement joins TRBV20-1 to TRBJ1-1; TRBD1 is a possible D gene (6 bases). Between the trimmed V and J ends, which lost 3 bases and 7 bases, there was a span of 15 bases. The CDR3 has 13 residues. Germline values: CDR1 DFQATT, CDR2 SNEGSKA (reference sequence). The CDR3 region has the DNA TGCAGTGCTAGGGAAGGAGGGGGGGGTGAAGCTTTCTTT. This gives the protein CSAREGGGGEAFF.